The clone carrying this T cell receptor beta chain is deemed large. What it binds is unknown. The sample is drawn from a study of hypomethylating agent response in myelodysplastic syndrome. The wider study: Of patients, about 75% of the 11 got azacitidine and 3 of 11 decitabine.

Study-wide findings and caveats: Richness, rarefaction diversity and clonality did not change significantly after hypomethylating treatment.

Method: immunoSEQ multiplex PCR; TCRdb's copy keeps in-frame clones and lacks some. The sample lists more than 9,000 clones, approximately 86% occurring once. T-cell subsets were not sorted; bulk bone marrow was analyzed. The TCR comes from a human donor with myelodysplastic syndrome. This material consisted of bone marrow, taken before or after starting hypomethylating agent treatment for myelodysplastic syndrome (not recorded which).

The CDR3 is CASRRGGEQFF. CDR3 DNA sequence: TGTGCCAGCAGGAGGGGCGGGGAGCAGTTCTTC. The gene calls are TRBV6-4 and TRBJ2-1; possibly TRBD1 or TRBD2 for D (5 bases each). Germline loops: CDR1 MRHNA, CDR2 SNTAGT. The CDR3 runs to 11 residues. Between the trimmed V and J ends, which lost 6 bases and 10 bases, there was a span of 10 bases.